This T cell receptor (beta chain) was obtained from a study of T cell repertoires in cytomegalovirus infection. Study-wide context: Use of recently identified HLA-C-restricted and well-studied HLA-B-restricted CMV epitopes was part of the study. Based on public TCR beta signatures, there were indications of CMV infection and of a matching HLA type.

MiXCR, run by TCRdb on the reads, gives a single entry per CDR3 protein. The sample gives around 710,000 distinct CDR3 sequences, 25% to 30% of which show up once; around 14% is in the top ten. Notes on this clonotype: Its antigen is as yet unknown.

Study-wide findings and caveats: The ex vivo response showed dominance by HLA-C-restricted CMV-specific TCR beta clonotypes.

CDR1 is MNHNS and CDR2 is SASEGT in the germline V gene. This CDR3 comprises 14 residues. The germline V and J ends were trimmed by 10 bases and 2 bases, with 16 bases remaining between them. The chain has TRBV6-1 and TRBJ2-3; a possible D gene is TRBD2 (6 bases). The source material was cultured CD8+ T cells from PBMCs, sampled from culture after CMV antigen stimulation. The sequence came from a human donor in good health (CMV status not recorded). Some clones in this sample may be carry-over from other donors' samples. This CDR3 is CATVGLKNTDTQYF. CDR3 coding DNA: TGTGCCACCGTGGGACTGAAGAACACAGATACGCAGTATTTT.